Listed here are 13 T cell receptor beta chains from one sample, sequenced in a study of identical twins. Via MiXCR, TCRdb re-called the 5' RACE reads, giving one row per CDR3 protein. The repertoire holds more than 1.5 million distinct CDR3 sequences, with under 35% as singletons. The sample consisted of cord blood. Source of these receptors: a newborn girl in good health.

Only a few counts were recorded for this clonotype. The V gene is TRBV20-1, the J gene TRBJ1-1; 10 nucleotides match TRBD1. Trimming took 5 bases from V and 4 from J; bases not matched to a gene: 13. Germline V lookup: CDR1 DFQATT, CDR2 SNEGSKA (reference sequence). This CDR3 is 16 amino acids long. The CDR3 here is CSARPDRGLGGTEAFF. CDR3 sequence (DNA): TGCAGTGCTCGCCCAGACAGGGGGCTAGGTGGCACTGAAGCTTTCTTT.

The CDR3 coding sequence is TGTGCCATCAGTGAGTCGGACAGGTTGATGAACACTGAAGCTTTCTTT. Amino acids: CAISESDRLMNTEAFF. V and J are TRBV10-3 and TRBJ1-1; 7 bases are a match to TRBD1. Germline-derived CDR1 and CDR2 are ENHRY and SYGVKD. V shed 0 bases, J shed 0 bases, and the junction held 4 bases outside the gene matches. This CDR3 spans 16 amino acids.

The V gene is TRBV19, the J gene TRBJ1-5; perhaps TRBD1 as D (6 bases). Per germline, CDR1 LNHDA and CDR2 SQIVND (reference sequence). The CDR3 loop spans 15 amino acids. Trimming left V 5 bases short and J 3 bases short, with 14 bases between. CDR3 protein: CASSVDRLLNQPQHF. CDR3 coding DNA: TGTGCCAGTAGTGTCGACAGGCTACTCAATCAGCCCCAGCATTTT.

V and J are TRBV20-1 and TRBJ1-4, with D maybe TRBD1 (6 bases). V gave up 4 bases and J gave up 7 bases, with 13 bases separating them. There are 13 residues in the CDR3. Germline CDR1 DFQATT, CDR2 SNEGSKA (reference sequence). The CDR3 region is CSATNGGGEKLFF. DNA of the CDR3: TGCAGTGCTACGAATGGGGGCGGTGAAAAACTGTTTTTT.

The V call is TRBV11-3, the J call TRBJ2-7, with 8 nucleotides matching TRBD1. V lost 5 bases and J lost 5; bases outside the gene matches: 8. Looked up from germline, CDR1 is SGHNT and CDR2 is YENEEA. The CDR3 sequence is 14 residues long. CDR3 DNA sequence: TGTGCCAGCAGCCCTGGACAGGGAGCGGACGAGCAGTACTTC. As protein: CASSPGQGADEQYF.

V usage is TRBV7-9 and J usage is TRBJ2-2, with a possible D match to TRBD2 (6 bases). This CDR3 is built from 16 residues. The germline CDR1 and CDR2 sequences are SEHNR and FQNEAQ (reference sequence). V was trimmed by 3 bases and J by 1 base, leaving 12 bases between them. The CDR3 loop is CASSFNGGVNTGELFF. The CDR3 DNA follows: TGTGCCAGCAGCTTCAATGGCGGGGTGAACACCGGGGAGCTGTTTTTT.

This clonotype was detected only a few times. CDR3 in DNA: TGCACCACCCTCCAGGGGGCCACTGAAGCTTTCTTT. Protein product: CTTLQGATEAFF. The V and J genes are TRBV29-1 and TRBJ1-1; 8 bases match TRBD1. This CDR3 contains 12 residues. Germline assignment: CDR1 SQVTM and CDR2 ANQGSEA.

In this sample, this clonotype turned up a few times. The rearrangement uses TRBV12-3 or TRBV12-4 and TRBJ1-2; the D gene is possibly TRBD1 (6 bases). V lost 6 bases, J lost 1 base, and 15 bases lay in between. This CDR3 contains 15 residues. CDR3 coding DNA: TGTGCCAGCAGGTGGGACGGGGGCCTTAACTATGGCTACACCTTC. Protein sequence: CASRWDGGLNYGYTF.

J is TRBJ2-1 and V is TRBV20-1; D possibly uses TRBD1 or TRBD2 (5 bases each). The germline V and J ends were trimmed by 3 bases and 4 bases, with 16 bases remaining between them. Germline V gene data show CDR1 as DFQATT and CDR2 as SNEGSKA (reference sequence). The CDR3 contains 15 residues. The CDR3 region is CSASAPRAGYNEQFF. The CDR3 DNA is TGCAGTGCTAGTGCCCCGAGGGCAGGGTACAATGAGCAGTTCTTC.

Comments on this clonotype: The junction differs from germline at one of its ends, possibly a read error. This chain uses TRBV27 with TRBJ1-2, with 9 bases lining up with TRBD1. This CDR3 has 13 amino acids. Germline CDR1 is MNHEY and CDR2 is SMNVEV (reference sequence). CDR3 amino acids: CASSRDRDHGCTF. In DNA form, the CDR3 reads TGTGCCAGCAGTAGGGACAGGGATCATGGCTGCACCTTC.

This clonotype was observed a handful of times. V gene TRBV5-6 combines with J gene TRBJ1-4; 12 bases align to TRBD1. Germline loops: CDR1 SGHDT, CDR2 YYEEEE. This CDR3 region has 15 residues. With 2 bases clipped from V and 6 bases from J, the junction kept 2 bases outside the gene matches. The CDR3 sequence is CASSFGDRGHEKLFF. DNA of the CDR3: TGTGCCAGCAGCTTTGGGGACAGGGGGCATGAAAAACTGTTTTTT.

This sequence joins TRBV9 and TRBJ1-2; TRBD1 matches at 7 bases. Trimming took 3 bases from V and 6 from J; bases not matched to a gene: 5. Germline assignment: CDR1 SGDLS and CDR2 YYNGEE. The length of the CDR3 is 13 residues. CDR3 sequence: CASSEQGRDGYTF. CDR3 in DNA: TGTGCCAGCAGCGAACAGGGGAGGGATGGCTACACCTTC.

The J gene is TRBJ2-7, the V gene TRBV6-2 or TRBV6-3, with 10 bases identical to TRBD1. Trimming at V came to 0 bases and at J to 7 bases, leaving 9 bases not matched to a gene. The CDR3 runs to 16 residues. The V gene's germline CDR1 is MNHEY and CDR2 SVGEGT. The CDR3 sequence is CASSYSRDRGDNEQYF. As DNA, the CDR3 is TGTGCCAGCAGTTACTCGAGGGACAGGGGCGACAATGAGCAGTACTTC.